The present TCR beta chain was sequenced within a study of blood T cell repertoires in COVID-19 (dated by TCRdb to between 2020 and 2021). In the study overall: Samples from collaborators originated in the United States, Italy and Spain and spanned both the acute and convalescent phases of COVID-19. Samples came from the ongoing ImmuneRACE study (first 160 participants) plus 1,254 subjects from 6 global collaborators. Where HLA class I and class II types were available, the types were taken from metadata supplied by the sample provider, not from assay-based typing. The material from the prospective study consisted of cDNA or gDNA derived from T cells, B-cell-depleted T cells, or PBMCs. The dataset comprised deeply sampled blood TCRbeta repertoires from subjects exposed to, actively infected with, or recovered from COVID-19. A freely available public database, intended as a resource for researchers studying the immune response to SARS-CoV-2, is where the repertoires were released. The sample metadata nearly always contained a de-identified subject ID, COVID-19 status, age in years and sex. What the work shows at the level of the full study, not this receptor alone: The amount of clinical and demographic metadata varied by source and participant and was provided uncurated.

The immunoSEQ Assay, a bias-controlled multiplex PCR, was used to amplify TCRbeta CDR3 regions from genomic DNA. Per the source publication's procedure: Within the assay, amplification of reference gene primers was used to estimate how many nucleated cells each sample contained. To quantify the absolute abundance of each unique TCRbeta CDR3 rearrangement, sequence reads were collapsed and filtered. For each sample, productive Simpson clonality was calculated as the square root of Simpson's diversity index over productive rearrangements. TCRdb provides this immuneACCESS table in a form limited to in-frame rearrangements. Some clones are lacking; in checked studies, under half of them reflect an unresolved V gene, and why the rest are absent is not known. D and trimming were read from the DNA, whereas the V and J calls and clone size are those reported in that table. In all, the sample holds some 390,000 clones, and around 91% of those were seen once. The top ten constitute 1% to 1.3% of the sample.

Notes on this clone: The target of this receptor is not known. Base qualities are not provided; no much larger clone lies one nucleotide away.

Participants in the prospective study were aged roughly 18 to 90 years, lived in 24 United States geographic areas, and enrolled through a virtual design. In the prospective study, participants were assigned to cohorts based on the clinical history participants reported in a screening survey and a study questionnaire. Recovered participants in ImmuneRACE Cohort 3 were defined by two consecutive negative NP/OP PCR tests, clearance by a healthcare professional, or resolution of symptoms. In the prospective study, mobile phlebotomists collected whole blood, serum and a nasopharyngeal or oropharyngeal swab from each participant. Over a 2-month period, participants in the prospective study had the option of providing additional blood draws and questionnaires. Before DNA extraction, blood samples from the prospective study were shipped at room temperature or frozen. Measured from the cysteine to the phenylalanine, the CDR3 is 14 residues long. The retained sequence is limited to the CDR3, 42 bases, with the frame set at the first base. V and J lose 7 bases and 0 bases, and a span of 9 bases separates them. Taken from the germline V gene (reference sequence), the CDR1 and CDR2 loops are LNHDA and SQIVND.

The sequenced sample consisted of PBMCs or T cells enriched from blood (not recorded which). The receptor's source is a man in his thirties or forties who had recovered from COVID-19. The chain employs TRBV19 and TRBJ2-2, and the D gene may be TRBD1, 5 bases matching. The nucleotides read TGTGCCAGTAAAGAGACAGCGAACACCGGGGAGCTGTTTTTT. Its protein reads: CASKETANTGELFF.